The rows below give T cell receptor beta chains drawn from one sample of a study of blood T cell repertoires in COVID-19. Measured with immunoSEQ multiplex PCR; TCRdb has only the in-frame clones, and not every one. The sample contains some 400,000 clones, more than 85% of which appear only once. The sample consisted of PBMCs or T cells enriched from blood (not recorded which). Receptors were obtained from a woman between 35 and 50 years old who had been exposed to COVID-19. The CDR3 runs from the conserved cysteine through the conserved F or W. The D gene is left open where the match is weak. Rows give clone size only sometimes, using once, few, many, or a class for an expanded clone.

v_call: TRBV7-8; j_call: TRBJ2-7; d_call: TRBD2; clone_size: -; cdr3_aa: CASSPARLAVSYEQYF; cdr3_nt: TGTGCCAGCAGCCCCGCCAGACTAGCGGTATCCTACGAGCAGTACTTC
v_call: TRBV2; j_call: TRBJ2-7; d_call: -; clone_size: -; cdr3_aa: CASSVDTYTYEQYF; cdr3_nt: TGTGCCAGCAGTGTGGACACCTATACCTACGAGCAGTACTTC
v_call: TRBV7-9; j_call: TRBJ1-2; d_call: TRBD1; clone_size: -; cdr3_aa: CASSPRTGGYGYTF; cdr3_nt: TGTGCCAGCAGCCCTAGGACAGGGGGCTATGGCTACACCTTC
v_call: TRBV9; j_call: TRBJ1-6; d_call: -; clone_size: -; cdr3_aa: CASSVTENSPLHF; cdr3_nt: TGTGCCAGCAGCGTGACAGAAAATTCACCCCTCCACTTT
v_call: TRBV11-3; j_call: TRBJ2-3; d_call: TRBD2; clone_size: -; cdr3_aa: CASSTRTSGRADTQYF; cdr3_nt: TGTGCCAGCAGCACCCGGACTAGCGGGAGGGCAGATACGCAGTATTTT
v_call: TRBV4-3; j_call: TRBJ1-4; d_call: -; clone_size: -; cdr3_aa: CASSQGRLRMGEKLFF; cdr3_nt: TGCGCCAGCAGCCAAGGGAGGTTAAGGATGGGAGAAAAACTGTTTTTT
v_call: TRBV19; j_call: TRBJ2-3; d_call: -; clone_size: -; cdr3_aa: CASSPERVTDTQYF; cdr3_nt: TGTGCCAGTAGCCCGGAGAGGGTCACAGATACGCAGTATTTT
v_call: TRBV3-1/TRBV3-2; j_call: TRBJ1-2; d_call: TRBD1; clone_size: -; cdr3_aa: CASSHQQGTILPYTF; cdr3_nt: TGTGCCAGCAGCCACCAACAGGGGACGATACTTCCCTACACCTTC
v_call: TRBV9; j_call: TRBJ2-1; d_call: TRBD2; clone_size: -; cdr3_aa: CASSAKLAGSSYNEQFF; cdr3_nt: TGTGCCAGCAGCGCGAAACTAGCGGGGAGCTCCTACAATGAGCAGTTCTTC
v_call: TRBV25-1; j_call: TRBJ2-3; d_call: -; clone_size: -; cdr3_aa: CASGQDNRRDTQYF; cdr3_nt: TGTGCCAGCGGGCAGGACAACCGTCGGGATACGCAGTATTTT
v_call: TRBV18; j_call: TRBJ1-6; d_call: -; clone_size: -; cdr3_aa: CASSPRVESPLHF; cdr3_nt: TGTGCCAGCTCACCCCGGGTTGAGTCACCCCTCCACTTT
v_call: TRBV10-1; j_call: TRBJ2-5; d_call: TRBD2; clone_size: -; cdr3_aa: CASSAHTSGRETQYF; cdr3_nt: TGCGCCAGCAGTGCCCATACTAGCGGACGGGAGACCCAGTACTTC
v_call: TRBV19; j_call: TRBJ2-7; d_call: TRBD2; clone_size: -; cdr3_aa: CASSLRAGGLYEQYF; cdr3_nt: TGTGCCAGTAGTCTCCGAGCGGGGGGTCTTTACGAGCAGTACTTC
v_call: TRBV4-2; j_call: TRBJ2-3; d_call: TRBD2; clone_size: -; cdr3_aa: CASGNGRGGSDTQYF; cdr3_nt: TGTGCCAGCGGCAACGGGCGGGGGGGCTCGGATACGCAGTATTTT
v_call: TRBV6-5; j_call: TRBJ1-6; d_call: TRBD1; clone_size: -; cdr3_aa: CASTRQGAPGAPLHF; cdr3_nt: TGTGCCAGCACCCGACAGGGGGCCCCGGGGGCACCCCTCCACTTT
v_call: TRBV3-1/TRBV3-2; j_call: TRBJ2-3; d_call: TRBD2; clone_size: -; cdr3_aa: CASSGGVDTQYF; cdr3_nt: TGTGCCAGCAGCGGGGGGGTGGATACGCAGTATTTT
v_call: TRBV27; j_call: TRBJ1-6; d_call: -; clone_size: -; cdr3_aa: CASSSRRTALDSPLHF; cdr3_nt: TGTGCCAGCAGTTCGCGACGGACAGCCCTTGATTCACCCCTCCACTTT
v_call: TRBV27; j_call: TRBJ2-7; d_call: -; clone_size: -; cdr3_aa: CASSLSWGPTEQYF; cdr3_nt: TGTGCCAGCAGTTTATCATGGGGGCCGACGGAGCAGTACTTC
v_call: TRBV7-9; j_call: TRBJ1-2; d_call: TRBD1; clone_size: -; cdr3_aa: CASSLGTGGHYGYTF; cdr3_nt: TGTGCCAGCAGCTTAGGGACAGGGGGTCACTATGGCTACACCTTC
v_call: TRBV30; j_call: TRBJ2-3; d_call: TRBD1; clone_size: -; cdr3_aa: CAWSVHPTGLGTDTQYF; cdr3_nt: TGTGCCTGGAGTGTACACCCGACAGGGTTGGGCACAGATACGCAGTATTTT
v_call: TRBV5-5; j_call: TRBJ1-2; d_call: TRBD1; clone_size: -; cdr3_aa: CASSFRPQGDGYTF; cdr3_nt: TGTGCCAGCAGCTTTCGGCCCCAGGGGGATGGCTACACCTTC
v_call: TRBV7-2; j_call: TRBJ2-3; d_call: -; clone_size: -; cdr3_aa: CASSSFSGTDTQYF; cdr3_nt: TGTGCCAGCAGCTCCTTCTCCGGGACAGATACGCAGTATTTT
v_call: TRBV5-5; j_call: TRBJ1-1; d_call: -; clone_size: -; cdr3_aa: CASSFLPGQNTEAFF; cdr3_nt: TGTGCCAGCAGCTTTCTTCCCGGACAGAACACTGAAGCTTTCTTT
v_call: TRBV30; j_call: TRBJ1-1; d_call: -; clone_size: -; cdr3_aa: CAWSNLESGYTEAFF; cdr3_nt: TGTGCCTGGAGTAATCTAGAATCAGGGTATACTGAAGCTTTCTTT
v_call: TRBV15; j_call: TRBJ1-1; d_call: -; clone_size: -; cdr3_aa: CATSLDRFEAFF; cdr3_nt: TGTGCCACCAGCCTAGACCGATTTGAAGCTTTCTTT
v_call: TRBV3-1/TRBV3-2; j_call: TRBJ1-1; d_call: TRBD1; clone_size: few; cdr3_aa: CASSQTYNRGTEAFF; cdr3_nt: TGTGCCAGCAGCCAAACATACAACAGGGGAACTGAAGCTTTCTTT
v_call: TRBV7-2; j_call: TRBJ2-7; d_call: TRBD2; clone_size: -; cdr3_aa: CASSSGRVGTEQYF; cdr3_nt: TGTGCCAGCAGCTCAGGGAGGGTAGGAACCGAGCAGTACTTC
v_call: TRBV28; j_call: TRBJ2-7; d_call: -; clone_size: -; cdr3_aa: CASSSSAVEQYF; cdr3_nt: TGTGCCAGCAGTTCCAGTGCCGTGGAGCAGTACTTC
v_call: TRBV9; j_call: TRBJ2-7; d_call: TRBD2; clone_size: -; cdr3_aa: CASSVSPAGGEQYF; cdr3_nt: TGTGCCAGCAGCGTAAGTCCAGCGGGAGGGGAGCAGTACTTC
v_call: TRBV7-2; j_call: TRBJ1-5; d_call: -; clone_size: few; cdr3_aa: CASSFHQDSNQPQHF; cdr3_nt: TGTGCCAGCAGCTTCCACCAGGATAGCAATCAGCCCCAGCATTTT
v_call: TRBV30; j_call: TRBJ1-2; d_call: -; clone_size: -; cdr3_aa: CAWSVQYNYGYTF; cdr3_nt: TGTGCCTGGAGTGTACAGTATAACTATGGCTACACCTTC
v_call: TRBV19; j_call: TRBJ1-2; d_call: -; clone_size: -; cdr3_aa: CASSSDMAYGYTF; cdr3_nt: TGTGCCAGTAGCTCGGACATGGCCTATGGCTACACCTTC
v_call: TRBV28; j_call: TRBJ1-2; d_call: TRBD1; clone_size: -; cdr3_aa: CASSPFRGLGYTF; cdr3_nt: TGTGCCAGCAGCCCCTTCAGGGGGCTTGGCTACACCTTC
v_call: TRBV30; j_call: TRBJ1-2; d_call: -; clone_size: -; cdr3_aa: CAWSVLGRWVGYTF; cdr3_nt: TGTGCCTGGAGTGTGTTGGGGCGGTGGGTGGGCTACACCTTC
v_call: TRBV12-3/TRBV12-4; j_call: TRBJ2-7; d_call: -; clone_size: -; cdr3_aa: CASSLQGGYEQYF; cdr3_nt: TGTGCCAGCAGTTTACAGGGAGGTTACGAGCAGTACTTC
v_call: TRBV9; j_call: TRBJ1-1; d_call: -; clone_size: -; cdr3_aa: CASSANADSYTEAFF; cdr3_nt: TGTGCCAGCAGCGCCAACGCCGACAGTTACACTGAAGCTTTCTTT
v_call: TRBV18; j_call: TRBJ2-7; d_call: TRBD1; clone_size: -; cdr3_aa: CASSPQRTRDRVTYEQYF; cdr3_nt: TGTGCCAGCTCACCCCAAAGAACCCGGGACAGGGTAACGTACGAGCAGTACTTC
v_call: TRBV19; j_call: TRBJ1-6; d_call: TRBD1; clone_size: -; cdr3_aa: CASSESTTGTGGRVSPLHF; cdr3_nt: TGTGCCAGTAGTGAATCCACAACCGGGACAGGGGGTCGGGTTTCACCCCTCCACTTT
v_call: TRBV6-2/TRBV6-3; j_call: TRBJ2-1; d_call: -; clone_size: few; cdr3_aa: CASSKYSSYNEQFF; cdr3_nt: TGTGCCAGCAGTAAATATAGCTCCTACAATGAGCAGTTCTTC
v_call: TRBV6-5; j_call: TRBJ1-3; d_call: -; clone_size: -; cdr3_aa: CASSYQASSGNTIYF; cdr3_nt: TGTGCCAGCAGTTACCAGGCAAGCTCTGGAAACACCATATATTTT
v_call: TRBV19; j_call: TRBJ2-2; d_call: TRBD2; clone_size: -; cdr3_aa: CASSIRSGGGGELFF; cdr3_nt: TGTGCCAGTAGTATCAGATCGGGAGGGGGCGGGGAGCTGTTTTTT
v_call: TRBV7-9; j_call: TRBJ1-4; d_call: -; clone_size: -; cdr3_aa: CASSHTDEKLFF; cdr3_nt: TGTGCCAGCAGTCATACGGATGAAAAACTGTTTTTT
v_call: TRBV19; j_call: TRBJ1-1; d_call: -; clone_size: -; cdr3_aa: CASTLRTSGHTEAFF; cdr3_nt: TGTGCCAGTACTCTAAGGACATCTGGGCACACTGAAGCTTTCTTT
v_call: TRBV19; j_call: TRBJ2-1; d_call: TRBD2; clone_size: -; cdr3_aa: CASSGLAGVNEQFF; cdr3_nt: TGTGCCAGTTCCGGACTAGCGGGAGTCAATGAGCAGTTCTTC
v_call: TRBV7-2; j_call: TRBJ2-3; d_call: -; clone_size: few; cdr3_aa: CASSLVKRLLGTQYF; cdr3_nt: TGTGCCAGCAGCTTAGTTAAGCGGCTTCTCGGTACGCAGTATTTT
v_call: TRBV5-1; j_call: TRBJ2-5; d_call: TRBD2; clone_size: -; cdr3_aa: CASSLSGGRQETQYF; cdr3_nt: TGCGCCAGCAGCTTAAGCGGGGGAAGACAAGAGACCCAGTACTTC
v_call: TRBV2; j_call: TRBJ1-1; d_call: TRBD1; clone_size: -; cdr3_aa: CASRSTIGQGIKAFF; cdr3_nt: TGTGCCAGCAGGTCGACCATCGGACAGGGCATCAAAGCTTTCTTT